The 20 T cell receptor beta chains below come from one sample, sequenced in a study of spatial heterogeneity in lung cancer. TCRdb passed the 5' RACE reads through MiXCR, listing each CDR3 protein once. The sample shows about 15,000 distinct CDR3 sequences, more than 10% of them seen only once. Time point denoted: sample taken at primary tumor resection. Extraction of whole RNA from tumor, nontumor lung or frozen PBMC preceded unsorted sequencing. Sequences were derived from PBMCs, sampled at surgery. These receptors were obtained from a female donor with early-stage non-small cell lung cancer.

The sample holds many counts of this clonotype. The J gene is TRBJ1-6, the V gene TRBV2, with D tentatively TRBD1 (6 bases). Germline CDR1 is SNHLY and CDR2 is FYNNEI. Trimming pared 3 bases from V and 10 bases from J, leaving 16 bases between. This CDR3 region has 15 residues. In DNA form, the CDR3 reads TGTGCCAGCAGTGAGGAACAGGGAAGTAGGTCACCCCTCCACTTT. This codes for CASSEEQGSRSPLHF.

This clonotype was found a few times. The gene calls are TRBV7-6 and TRBJ2-2; D perhaps matches TRBD2 (5 bases). In germline, CDR1 is SGHVS, CDR2 FNYEAQ. This CDR3 is built from 15 residues. Trimming left V 1 base short and J 3 bases short, with 9 bases between. CDR3: CASSLELRDTGELFF. In nucleotides, the CDR3 is TGTGCCAGCAGCTTAGAGCTGAGGGACACCGGGGAGCTGTTTTTT.

This clonotype was detected ten times or more. The V gene is TRBV29-1, the J gene TRBJ2-5, with TRBD2 identical over 10 bases. CDR3 size: 14 residues. Germline trimming cut 5 bases from V and 5 bases from J; bases unmatched to any gene: 8. Germline CDR1 is SQVTM and CDR2 is ANQGSEA. The CDR3 reads CSVRDRGLAETQYF. The CDR3 DNA sequence: TGCAGCGTTAGGGATCGGGGACTAGCGGAGACCCAGTACTTC.

This clonotype was picked up many times. Sequence at one end of the junction differs from germline and may be a read error. The rearrangement joins TRBV7-7 to TRBJ2-2; TRBD1 matches 7 bases. Germline lookup yields CDR1 SSHAT and CDR2 FNYEAQ (reference sequence). The CDR3 consists of 15 residues. The CDR3 is CASSLSQQGNGELFF. CDR3 sequence (DNA): TGTGCTAGCAGCTTGAGTCAACAGGGGAACGGGGAGCTGTTTTTT. Full variable domain (rest looked up from reference TRBV7-7 and TRBJ2-2): GAGVSQSPRYKVTKRGQDVTLRCDPISSHATLYWYQQALGQGPEFLTYFNYEAQPDKSGLPSDRFSAERPEGSISTLTIQRTEQRDSAMYRCASSLSQQGNGELFFGEGSRLTVL.

This clonotype was counted a few times. The CDR3 nucleotides read TGTGCCAGCAGTGAGGAGGGACAGGGAGTCTATGGCTACACCTTC. This gives the protein CASSEEGQGVYGYTF. The rearrangement links TRBV6-1 to TRBJ1-2; the match to TRBD1 covers 9 bases. The ends lost 3 bases at V and 4 bases at J; junction bases unmatched: 6. The CDR3 is 15 amino acids. The germline V gene encodes CDR1 MNHNS and CDR2 SASEGT.

This clonotype has more than one count but fewer than ten. The chain has TRBV29-1 and TRBJ1-1, with D possibly being TRBD1 (5 bases). Germline V gene data show CDR1 as SQVTM and CDR2 as ANQGSEA. Trimming took off 7 bases at V and 3 bases at J, with 12 bases between the two ends. The CDR3 is 12 amino acids. Written as DNA, the CDR3 is TGCAGCGCGGGGCAGACCGACACTGAAGCTTTCTTT. Protein product: CSAGQTDTEAFF.

This clonotype was picked up many times. This chain joins TRBV7-8 and TRBJ1-6; TRBD1 is a possible D gene (6 bases). The germline V gene has CDR1 SGHVS and CDR2 FQNEAQ. CDR3 size: 15 residues. Deletions cut 5 bases from V and 0 bases from J, with 8 bases between. The chain's CDR3 is CASSVDSSYNSPLHF. Written as DNA, the CDR3 is TGTGCCAGCAGCGTGGACAGCTCCTATAATTCACCCCTCCACTTT.

This chain connects TRBV20-1 to TRBJ1-3; 7 positions agree with TRBD1. The ends lost 8 bases at V and 0 bases at J; junction bases unmatched: 7. Germline CDR1 DFQATT, CDR2 SNEGSKA (reference sequence). The CDR3 has 14 residues. The CDR3, as DNA: TGCAGTTGCCTGGACAGGAGCTCTGGAAACACCATATATTTT. Translated: CSCLDRSSGNTIYF.

This clonotype is classed as medium-sized. CDR3 DNA sequence: TGCAGCGTTACCGCCGACCTCACAGATACGCAGTATTTT. Translating it yields CSVTADLTDTQYF. V and J are TRBV29-1 and TRBJ2-3; D remains unclear. The germline V gene has CDR1 SQVTM and CDR2 ANQGSEA. CDR3 length: 13 amino acids. Trimming stripped 5 bases from V and 2 bases from J, with 11 bases between.

This clonotype ranks as medium-sized. CDR3 DNA: TGTGCCAGTAGTATAGCGGCCGGGACTAGCGGGCTCCCCTACAATGAGCAGTTCTTC. Protein sequence: CASSIAAGTSGLPYNEQFF. This chain connects TRBV19 to TRBJ2-1, with TRBD2 matching over 12 bases. The germline V gene encodes CDR1 LNHDA and CDR2 SQIVND (reference sequence). The junction had 9 bases not matched to a gene; V was cut back by 1 base and J by 2 bases. The CDR3 contains 19 residues. Variable domain in full (rest from reference TRBV19 and TRBJ2-1): DGGITQSPKYLFRKEGQNVTLSCEQNLNHDAMYWYRQDPGQGLRLIYYSQIVNDFQKGDIAEGYSVSREKKESFPLTVTSAQKNPTAFYLCASSIAAGTSGLPYNEQFFGPGTRLTVL.

This chain joins TRBV2 and TRBJ2-5; D is undetermined. CDR3 length: 13 amino acids. V dropped 3 bases and J dropped 4 bases, with 9 bases sitting between them. The germline gives CDR1 SNHLY, CDR2 FYNNEI. The DNA for the CDR3 is TGTGCCAGCAGTGAGGTTCCTGGAGAGACCCAGTACTTC. Amino acids: CASSEVPGETQYF.

This clonotype counts as medium-sized. The V and J genes are TRBV12-3 or TRBV12-4 and TRBJ1-4; D is uncertain. The V and J ends lost 7 bases and 7 bases respectively, with 13 bases between them. This CDR3 is built from 13 residues. The CDR3 is CASNVQKGEKLFF. CDR3 nucleotides: TGTGCCAGCAACGTGCAGAAGGGTGAAAAACTGTTTTTT.

This clonotype came up many times. The chain recombines TRBV12-3 or TRBV12-4 with TRBJ1-2; TRBD1 matches 9 bases. The CDR3 extends over 13 amino acids. J was trimmed by 6 bases and V by 5 bases; bases with no gene match: 4. CDR3 nucleotide sequence: TGTGCCAGCAGTCGGGACAGGGTGGATGGCTACACCTTC. Translation: CASSRDRVDGYTF.

This clonotype was detected a few times. The chain links TRBV7-8 to TRBJ1-5; no clear D gene. CDR1 is SGHVS and CDR2 is FQNEAQ in the germline V gene. The CDR3 consists of 16 residues. The germline V and J ends were trimmed by 1 base and 2 bases, with 12 bases remaining between them. DNA of the CDR3: TGTGCCAGCAGCTTAGATCGTAGTCTGGGCAATCAGCCCCAGCATTTT. This translates into CASSLDRSLGNQPQHF.

This clonotype appeared many times. J is TRBJ1-3 and V is TRBV9; D may be TRBD1 (5 bases). The CDR3 runs 13 residues. Germline CDR1 is SGDLS and CDR2 is YYNGEE. Trimming stripped 10 bases from V and 6 bases from J, with 17 bases between. The DNA for the CDR3 is TGTGCCGCAGCAAAGGGGCTTTCAAACACCATATATTTT. Residues: CAAAKGLSNTIYF.

The sample holds many counts of this clonotype. This chain joins TRBV7-8 and TRBJ1-5; no reliable D call. The CDR3 is 16 residues long. CDR1 is SGHVS and CDR2 is FQNEAQ in the germline V gene. The ends were cut back, 0 bases at V and 7 bases at J, with 16 bases in the middle. This chain's CDR3 is CASSLALMDHGQPQHF. CDR3 sequence (DNA): TGTGCCAGCAGCTTAGCGCTAATGGACCACGGGCAGCCCCAGCATTTT.

This clonotype came up many times. The gene calls are TRBV19 and TRBJ1-5; D is possibly TRBD1 (6 bases). There are 15 residues in the CDR3. V lost 8 bases and J 1 base, leaving 15 bases between the germline ends. CDR1 and CDR2 from the germline V gene are LNHDA and SQIVND (reference sequence). The CDR3: CASAPGAVSNQPQHF. CDR3 bases: TGTGCCAGTGCTCCAGGGGCGGTGAGCAATCAGCCCCAGCATTTT. The variable domain in full, with the rest retrieved from reference TRBV19 and TRBJ1-5, is DGGITQSPKYLFRKEGQNVTLSCEQNLNHDAMYWYRQDPGQGLRLIYYSQIVNDFQKGDIAEGYSVSREKKESFPLTVTSAQKNPTAFYLCASAPGAVSNQPQHFGDGTRLSIL.

This clonotype was found many times. J is TRBJ2-5 and V is TRBV11-2; D is ambiguous. Looked up from germline, CDR1 is SGHAT and CDR2 is FQNNGV. V was clipped by 6 bases and J by 1 base, with 15 bases between them. The CDR3 spans 15 residues. CDR3 nucleotides: TGTGCCAGCAGATTACTAACGGGCTCCCAAGAGACCCAGTACTTC. The encoded protein is CASRLLTGSQETQYF.

This clonotype was counted at least ten times. This rearrangement joins TRBV7-8 to TRBJ2-1; D is unresolved. The CDR3 covers 16 residues. V lost 1 base to trimming and J lost 7 bases, with 17 bases between them. In germline, CDR1 is SGHVS, CDR2 FQNEAQ. The CDR3 reads CASSLGRRRIGNEQFF. CDR3 coding DNA: TGTGCCAGCAGCTTAGGGCGACGGCGAATAGGGAATGAGCAGTTCTTC.

This clonotype was found many times. The rearrangement links TRBV7-9 to TRBJ1-4, with D hard to call. CDR3 size: 13 residues. CDR1 and CDR2 (germline): SEHNR, FQNEAQ (reference sequence). Trimming cost V 8 bases and J 2 bases, with 9 bases left between them. Here the CDR3 reads CASRLRTNEKLFF. The CDR3 DNA follows: TGTGCCAGCCGTCTGCGGACTAATGAAAAACTGTTTTTT. The variable domain in full, completed from reference TRBV7-9 and TRBJ1-4, reads DTGVSQNPRHKITKRGQNVTFRCDPISEHNRLYWYRQTLGQGPEFLTYFQNEAQLEKSRLLSDRFSAERPKGSFSTLEIQRTEQGDSAMYLCASRLRTNEKLFFGSGTQLSVL.